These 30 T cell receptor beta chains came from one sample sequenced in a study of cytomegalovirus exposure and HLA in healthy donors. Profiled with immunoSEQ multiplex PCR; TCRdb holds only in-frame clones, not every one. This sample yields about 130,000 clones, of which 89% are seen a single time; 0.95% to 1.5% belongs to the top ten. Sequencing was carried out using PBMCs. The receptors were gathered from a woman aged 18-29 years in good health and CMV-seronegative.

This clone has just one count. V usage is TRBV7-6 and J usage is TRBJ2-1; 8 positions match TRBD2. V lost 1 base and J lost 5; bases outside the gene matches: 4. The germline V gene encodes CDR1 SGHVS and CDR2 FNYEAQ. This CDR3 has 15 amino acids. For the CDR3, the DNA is TGTGCCAGCAGCTTAGTGGTCGGGGGGGACAATGAGCAGTTCTTC. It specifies CASSLVVGGDNEQFF.

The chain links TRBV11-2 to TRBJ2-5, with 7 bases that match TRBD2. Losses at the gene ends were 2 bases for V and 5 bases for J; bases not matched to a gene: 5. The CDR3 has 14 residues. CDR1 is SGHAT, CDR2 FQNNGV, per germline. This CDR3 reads CASSLLDGGETQYF. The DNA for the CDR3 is TGTGCCAGCAGCTTATTGGACGGGGGGGAGACCCAGTACTTC.

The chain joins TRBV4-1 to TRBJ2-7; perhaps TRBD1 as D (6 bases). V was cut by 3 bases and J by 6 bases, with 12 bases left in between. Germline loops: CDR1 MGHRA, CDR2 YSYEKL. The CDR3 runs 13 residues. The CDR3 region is CASSQRTGSEQYF. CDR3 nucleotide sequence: TGCGCCAGCAGCCAGCGAACAGGGTCCGAGCAGTACTTC.

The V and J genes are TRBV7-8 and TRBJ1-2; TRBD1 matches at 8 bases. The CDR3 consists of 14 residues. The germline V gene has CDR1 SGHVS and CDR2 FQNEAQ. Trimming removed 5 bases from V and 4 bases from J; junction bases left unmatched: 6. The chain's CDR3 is CASSQGQVLYGYTF. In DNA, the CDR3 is TGTGCCAGCAGCCAGGGACAGGTGCTCTATGGCTACACCTTC. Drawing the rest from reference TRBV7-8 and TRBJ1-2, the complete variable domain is GAGVSQSPRYKVAKRGQDVALRCDPISGHVSLFWYQQALGQGPEFLTYFQNEAQLDKSGLPSDRFFAERPEGSVSTLKIQRTQQEDSAVYLCASSQGQVLYGYTFGSGTRLTVV.

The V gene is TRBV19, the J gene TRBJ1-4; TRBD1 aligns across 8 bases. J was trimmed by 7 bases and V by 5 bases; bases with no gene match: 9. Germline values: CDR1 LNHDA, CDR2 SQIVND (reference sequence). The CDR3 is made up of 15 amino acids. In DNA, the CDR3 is TGTGCCAGTAGTCCCGACAGGGGTTGGGGTGAAAAACTGTTTTTT. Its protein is CASSPDRGWGEKLFF. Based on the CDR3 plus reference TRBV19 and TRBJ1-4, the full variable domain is DGGITQSPKYLFRKEGQNVTLSCEQNLNHDAMYWYRQDPGQGLRLIYYSQIVNDFQKGDIAEGYSVSREKKESFPLTVTSAQKNPTAFYLCASSPDRGWGEKLFFGSGTQLSVL.

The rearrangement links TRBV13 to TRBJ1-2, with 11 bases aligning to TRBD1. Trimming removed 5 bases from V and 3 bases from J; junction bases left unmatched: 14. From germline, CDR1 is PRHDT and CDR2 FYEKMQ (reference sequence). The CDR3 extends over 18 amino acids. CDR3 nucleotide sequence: TGTGCCAGCAGCGAACGCCGGGACAGGGGGATAGAGGACTATGGCTACACCTTC. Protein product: CASSERRDRGIEDYGYTF.

CDR3 nucleotide sequence: TGTGCCAGCAGCACGTACCCCGGGGGGGCGAACACTGAAGCTTTCTTT. Residues: CASSTYPGGANTEAFF. This chain uses TRBV7-9 with TRBJ1-1; the D gene is possibly TRBD1 (6 bases). The CDR3 sequence is 16 residues long. From germline, CDR1 is SEHNR and CDR2 FQNEAQ (reference sequence). Trimming stripped 5 bases from V and 1 base from J, with 17 bases between.

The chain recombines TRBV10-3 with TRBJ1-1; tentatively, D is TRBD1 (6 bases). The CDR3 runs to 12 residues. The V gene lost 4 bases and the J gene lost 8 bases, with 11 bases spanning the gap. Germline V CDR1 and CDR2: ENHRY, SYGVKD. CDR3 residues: CAISVQGYEAFF. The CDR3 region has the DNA TGTGCCATCAGTGTACAGGGCTACGAAGCTTTCTTT.

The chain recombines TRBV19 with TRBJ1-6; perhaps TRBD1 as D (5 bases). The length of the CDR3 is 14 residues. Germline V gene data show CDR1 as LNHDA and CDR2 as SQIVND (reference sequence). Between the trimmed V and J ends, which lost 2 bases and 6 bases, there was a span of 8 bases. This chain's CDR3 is CASSIRQTNSPLHF. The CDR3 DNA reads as TGTGCCAGTAGTATACGACAGACTAATTCACCCCTCCACTTT.

The DNA of the CDR3 is TGCGCCAGCAGCCGCTGGGACAGTGGAGATACGCAGTATTTT. It is translated as CASSRWDSGDTQYF. This chain uses TRBV5-1 with TRBJ2-3; the match to TRBD1 covers 7 bases. Trimming at V came to 4 bases and at J to 5 bases, leaving 7 bases not matched to a gene. The CDR3 spans 14 residues. Per the germline V gene, CDR1 is SGHRS and CDR2 is YFSETQ. Variable domain in full (rest from reference TRBV5-1 and TRBJ2-3): KAGVTQTPRYLIKTRGQQVTLSCSPISGHRSVSWYQQTPGQGLQFLFEYFSETQRNKGNFPGRFSGRQFSNSRSEMNVSTLELGDSALYLCASSRWDSGDTQYFGPGTRLTVL.

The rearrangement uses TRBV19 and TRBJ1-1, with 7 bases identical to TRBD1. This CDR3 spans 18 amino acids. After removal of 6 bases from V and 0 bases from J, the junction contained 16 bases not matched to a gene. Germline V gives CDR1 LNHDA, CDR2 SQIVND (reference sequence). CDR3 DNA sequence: TGTGCCAGTAGGAAGAGAACCGGGACAGAAAACATGAACACTGAAGCTTTCTTT. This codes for CASRKRTGTENMNTEAFF.

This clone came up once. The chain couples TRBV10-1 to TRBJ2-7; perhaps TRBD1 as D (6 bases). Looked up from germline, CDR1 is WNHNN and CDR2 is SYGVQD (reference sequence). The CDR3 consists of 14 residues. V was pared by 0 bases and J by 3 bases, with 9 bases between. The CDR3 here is CASSESDRYYEQYF. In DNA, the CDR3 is TGCGCCAGCAGTGAGTCGGACAGATACTACGAGCAGTACTTC.

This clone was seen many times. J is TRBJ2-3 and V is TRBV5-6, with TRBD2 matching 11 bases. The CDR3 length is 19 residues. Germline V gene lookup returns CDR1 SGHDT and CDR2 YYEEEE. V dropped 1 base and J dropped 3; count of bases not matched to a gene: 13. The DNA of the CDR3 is TGTGCCAGCAGCTTGTTAGCGGGGGGGCCGGCTCGGGGAACAGATACGCAGTATTTT. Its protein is CASSLLAGGPARGTDTQYF.

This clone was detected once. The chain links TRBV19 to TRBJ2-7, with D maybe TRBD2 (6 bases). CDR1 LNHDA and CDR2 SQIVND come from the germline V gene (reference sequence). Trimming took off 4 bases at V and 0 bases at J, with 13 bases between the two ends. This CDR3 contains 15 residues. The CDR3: CASSTKGGGSYEQYF. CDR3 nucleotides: TGTGCCAGTAGTACAAAGGGAGGTGGCTCCTACGAGCAGTACTTC.

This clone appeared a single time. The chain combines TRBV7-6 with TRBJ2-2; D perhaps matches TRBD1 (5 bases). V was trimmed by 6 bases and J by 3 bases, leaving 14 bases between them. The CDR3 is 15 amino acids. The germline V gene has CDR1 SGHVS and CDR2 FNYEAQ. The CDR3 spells CASSQIGVDTGELFF. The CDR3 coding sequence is TGTGCCAGCAGTCAGATAGGGGTCGACACCGGGGAGCTGTTTTTT.

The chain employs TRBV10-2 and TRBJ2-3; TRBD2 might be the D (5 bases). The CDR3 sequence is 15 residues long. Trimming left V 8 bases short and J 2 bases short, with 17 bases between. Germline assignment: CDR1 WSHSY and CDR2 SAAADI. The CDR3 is CASSRRGIYTDTQYF. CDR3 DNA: TGCGCCAGCTCCAGGAGAGGGATCTACACAGATACGCAGTATTTT.

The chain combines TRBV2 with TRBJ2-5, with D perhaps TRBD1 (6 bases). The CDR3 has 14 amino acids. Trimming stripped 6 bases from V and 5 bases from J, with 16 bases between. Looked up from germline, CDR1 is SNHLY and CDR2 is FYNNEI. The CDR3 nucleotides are TGTGCCAGCAGGATCTACAGGGTCGGCGAGACCCAGTACTTC. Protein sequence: CASRIYRVGETQYF.

DNA for the CDR3: TGTGCCAGCAGCCCCGGACAGGGAAGATACGAGCAGTACTTC. This gives the protein CASSPGQGRYEQYF. The rearrangement uses TRBV7-9 and TRBJ2-7, with 8 positions matching TRBD1. Trimming cost V 5 bases and J 4 bases; bases outside gene matches: 7. This CDR3 is 14 amino acids long. The germline V gene encodes CDR1 SEHNR and CDR2 FQNEAQ (reference sequence).

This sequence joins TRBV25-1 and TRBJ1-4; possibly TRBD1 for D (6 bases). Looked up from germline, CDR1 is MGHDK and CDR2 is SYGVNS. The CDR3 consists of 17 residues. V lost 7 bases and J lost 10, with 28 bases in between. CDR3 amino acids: CASTEGRGSFRRGKLFF. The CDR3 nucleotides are TGTGCCAGCACCGAGGGCAGGGGATCGTTTCGTCGAGGAAAACTGTTTTTT.

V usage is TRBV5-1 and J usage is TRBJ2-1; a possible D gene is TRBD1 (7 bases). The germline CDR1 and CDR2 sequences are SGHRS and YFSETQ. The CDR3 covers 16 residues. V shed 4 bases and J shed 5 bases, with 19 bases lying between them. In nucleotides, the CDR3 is TGCGCCAGCAGCGTAGGACAGGCCGGCGGGGACAATGAGCAGTTCTTC. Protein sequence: CASSVGQAGGDNEQFF.

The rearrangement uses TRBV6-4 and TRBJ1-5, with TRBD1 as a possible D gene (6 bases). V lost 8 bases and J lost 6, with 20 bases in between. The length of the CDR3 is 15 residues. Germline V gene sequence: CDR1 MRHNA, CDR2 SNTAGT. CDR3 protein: CASSPTSGEGQPQHF. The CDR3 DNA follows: TGTGCCAGCTCACCCACATCAGGGGAGGGTCAGCCCCAGCATTTT.

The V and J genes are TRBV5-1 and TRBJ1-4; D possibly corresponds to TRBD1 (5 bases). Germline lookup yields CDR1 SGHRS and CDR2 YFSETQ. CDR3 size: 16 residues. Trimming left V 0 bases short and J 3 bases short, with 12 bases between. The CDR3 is CASSLAGPQANEKLFF. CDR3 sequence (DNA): TGCGCCAGCAGCTTGGCAGGGCCTCAGGCTAATGAAAAACTGTTTTTT.

The CDR3: CASSFKTGTYEQYF. CDR3 in DNA: TGTGCCAGCAGCTTTAAAACAGGTACCTACGAGCAGTACTTC. The rearrangement joins TRBV5-6 to TRBJ2-7; the D gene is possibly TRBD1 (5 bases). Germline loops: CDR1 SGHDT, CDR2 YYEEEE. CDR3 size: 14 residues. V gave up 2 bases and J gave up 2 bases, with 11 bases separating them. Looking up the rest from reference TRBV5-6 and TRBJ2-7 gives the full variable domain: DAGVTQSPTHLIKTRGQQVTLRCSPKSGHDTVSWYQQALGQGPQFIFQYYEEEERQRGNFPDRFSGHQFPNYSSELNVNALLLGDSALYLCASSFKTGTYEQYFGPGTRLTVT.

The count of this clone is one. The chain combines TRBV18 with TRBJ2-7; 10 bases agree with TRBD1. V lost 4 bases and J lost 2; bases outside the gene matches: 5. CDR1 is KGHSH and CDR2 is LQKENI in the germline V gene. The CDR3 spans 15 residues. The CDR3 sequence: CASSLSGTGAYEQYF. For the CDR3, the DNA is TGTGCCAGCTCACTCTCCGGGACAGGGGCCTACGAGCAGTACTTC. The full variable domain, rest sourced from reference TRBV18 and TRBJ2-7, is NAGVMQNPRHLVRRRGQEARLRCSPMKGHSHVYWYRQLPEEGLKFMVYLQKENIIDESGMPKERFSAEFPKEGPSILRIQQVVRGDSAAYFCASSLSGTGAYEQYFGPGTRLTVT.

In nucleotides, the CDR3 is TGTGCCAGCAAACCACCCGCGGGGGGCTCCTACAATGAGCAGTTCTTC. It codes for CASKPPAGGSYNEQFF. This chain links TRBV2 with TRBJ2-1; TRBD2 matches at 8 bases. Germline V gene lookup returns CDR1 SNHLY and CDR2 FYNNEI. V trimming: 7 bases; J trimming: 0 bases; junction bases outside the gene matches: 8. The CDR3 is made up of 16 amino acids.

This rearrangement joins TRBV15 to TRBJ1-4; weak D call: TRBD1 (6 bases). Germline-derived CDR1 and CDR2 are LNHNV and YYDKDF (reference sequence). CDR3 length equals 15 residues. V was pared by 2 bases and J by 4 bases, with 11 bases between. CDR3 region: CATSRLTGLNEKLFF. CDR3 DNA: TGTGCCACCAGCAGACTAACAGGGCTTAATGAAAAACTGTTTTTT.

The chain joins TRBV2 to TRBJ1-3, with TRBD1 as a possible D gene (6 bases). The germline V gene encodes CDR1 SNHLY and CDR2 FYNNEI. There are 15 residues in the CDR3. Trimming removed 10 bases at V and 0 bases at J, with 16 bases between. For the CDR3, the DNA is TGTGCCATATTGAACAGGGAAAGCTCTGGAAACACCATATATTTT. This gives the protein CAILNRESSGNTIYF.

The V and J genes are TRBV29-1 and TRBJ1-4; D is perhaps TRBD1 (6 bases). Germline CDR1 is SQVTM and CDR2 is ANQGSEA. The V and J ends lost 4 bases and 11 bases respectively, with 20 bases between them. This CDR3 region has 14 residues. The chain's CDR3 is CSVGYTGNVEKLFF. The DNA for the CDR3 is TGCAGCGTTGGGTATACAGGGAATGTGGAGAAACTGTTTTTT.

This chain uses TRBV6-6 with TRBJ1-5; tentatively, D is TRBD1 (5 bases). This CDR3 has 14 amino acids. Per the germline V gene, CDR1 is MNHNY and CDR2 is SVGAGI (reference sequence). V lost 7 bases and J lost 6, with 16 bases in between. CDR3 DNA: TGTGCCAGCACCCCGGGCAGGGTAGGTCAGCCCCAGCATTTT. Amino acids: CASTPGRVGQPQHF.

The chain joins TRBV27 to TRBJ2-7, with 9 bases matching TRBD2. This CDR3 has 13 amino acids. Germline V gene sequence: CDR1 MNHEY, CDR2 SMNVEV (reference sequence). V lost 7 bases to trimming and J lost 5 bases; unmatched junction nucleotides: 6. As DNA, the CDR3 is TGTGCCAGCATAGGTCTAGCGGGGAACGAGCAGTACTTC. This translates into CASIGLAGNEQYF.